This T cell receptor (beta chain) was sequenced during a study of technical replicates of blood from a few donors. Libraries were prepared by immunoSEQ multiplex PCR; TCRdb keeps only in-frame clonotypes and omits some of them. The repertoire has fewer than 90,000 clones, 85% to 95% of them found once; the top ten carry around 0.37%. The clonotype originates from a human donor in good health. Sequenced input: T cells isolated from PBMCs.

The CDR3 sequence is CAWSGSVNTEAFF. The CDR3, as DNA: TGTGCCTGGAGTGGTTCTGTGAACACTGAAGCTTTCTTT. J is TRBJ1-1 and V is TRBV30; D gene ambiguous. V shed 1 base and J shed 0 bases, with 6 bases lying between them. The CDR3 consists of 13 residues. Germline lookup yields CDR1 GTSNPN and CDR2 SVGIG (reference sequence).